The subject of this entry is one TCR beta chain. No antigen is known for it. The sample holds no much larger clone one base away, and base qualities are not on file. The entry originates in a study of CD8+ T cells in alopecia areata (dated by TCRdb to 2016 to 2019). Regarding the study in general: Treated patients were enrolled in an open-label pilot trial of oral tofacitinib at 5 to 10 mg twice daily for moderate-to-severe alopecia areata. RNA was extracted with the PAXgene miRNA kit for fixed scalp, the miRNeasy kit for PBMCs, and the RNeasy kit for mouse skin. Scalp tissue and sorted CD4+ and CD8+ peripheral blood T cells from patchy and totalis/universalis alopecia areata patients and from healthy controls were covered by human TCRbeta sequencing. Clonality in the scalp was compared among normal scalp (n=4), patchy alopecia areata scalp (n=8), and alopecia totalis/universalis scalp (n=8). Biopsies were taken from tofacitinib-treated patients at baseline and at 4 and 24 weeks of treatment, and a later scalp biopsy was taken in several of the tofacitinib-treated patients. For the treated patients, the SALT score, which quantifies what percentage of scalp surface area is affected, served as the measure of disease severity. immunoSEQ multiplex PCR using 35 Vbeta forward primers and 13 Jbeta reverse primers was used to amplify TCRbeta CDR3 regions. The study used high-throughput TCRbeta sequencing to examine T cell clonal expansion in alopecia areata, in both the C3H/HeJ mouse model and human patients. Tofacitinib was administered for 6 to 18 months, and 6 months of follow-up off drug were then conducted to assess delayed response and recurrence. Overall results and qualifications from the work: Scalp TCR repertoire analysis is complicated because resident alphabeta T cells in normal human skin are also sequenced, whereas mouse skin is dominated by gammadelta T cells. The treated cohort was small, with a single nonresponder, so links between baseline CD8+ expansion and response need larger studies. Shared TCR sequences between patients were less evident than in mice, which may be partly attributable to HLA diversity in the patient population. Tofacitinib significantly decreased scalp clonality and the number of expanded CD8+ clones among the top 100 scalp clones. Compared with normal scalp, lesional scalp had higher clonality and more expanded CD8+ clones, particularly in alopecia totalis/universalis, a pattern that suggests antigenic drive. During tofacitinib treatment, many expanded lesional clones remained in scalp and blood, and this persistence may partly explain relapse after treatment is stopped.

V is reduced by 3 bases and J by 2 bases, leaving a spacing of 17 bases between them. Reading from cysteine to phenylalanine, the CDR3 counts 15 amino acids. CDR3 DNA only is kept here, 45 bases in frame from base 1. In the germline V gene (reference sequence), CDR1 corresponds to GTSNPN and CDR2 to SVGIG. Library generation was performed with the immunoSEQ multiplex PCR assay. For TCR sequencing, RNA was extracted from every sample and reverse transcribed into cDNA to serve as template. First-strand cDNA was synthesized using SuperScript III with a 2:1 mix of oligo-dT and random hexamers. A synthetic immune receptor repertoire was used to measure amplification bias, and any remaining bias was corrected computationally. The paper's data handling went like this. Raw reads were preprocessed for error removal, and CDR3 was defined according to IMGT conventions as running from the conserved cysteine to phenylalanine. Clonality was computed as 1 minus the Shannon entropy, with the entropy normalized by log2 of the number of productive unique TCRs. CD4 or CD8 identity of scalp clones was inferred by cross-referencing scalp TCRbeta sequences with sorted blood CD4 and CD8 repertoires. This is the immuneACCESS table as TCRdb keeps it, with only in-frame sequences that have V and J called. A part of the clones is gone; compared with another copy, unresolved V genes explain less than half, and the rest is unexplained. The D gene and trimming were derived from the DNA, and the V and J assignments and clone size from that table. The sample table holds 95,000 to 100,000 clones, of which 60% to 65% were seen once. The ten top clones hold around 16% of the sample.

This sample's time point label indicates: 4 weeks on oral tofacitinib. The treatment or condition tag for this specimen amounts to: oral pan-JAK inhibitor, 5-10 mg twice daily. Lesional scalp punch biopsies and peripheral blood were collected from alopecia areata patients. PBMCs were isolated by density centrifugation and stained for CD3, CD4 and CD8, after which CD4+ and CD8+ T cells were sorted on a FACSAria. The specimen comprised CD8+ T cells sorted from blood, sampled at week 4, from a patient treated with tofacitinib. The clonotype originates from a human donor with alopecia areata. The sequence links TRBV30 to TRBJ2-7; the D gene is possibly TRBD1 or TRBD2, each agreeing over 5 bases. The CDR3 region: CAWRAGTLGAYEQYF. The sequence in DNA is TGTGCCTGGAGGGCCGGGACCCTGGGGGCCTACGAGCAGTACTTC.